This T cell receptor beta chain was sequenced for a study of response to subunit inactivated influenza vaccine. TCRdb reprocessed the RT-PCR reads via MiXCR and lists one record per CDR3 protein. Among roughly 460,000 distinct CDR3 sequences listed, approximately 11% were seen once. This clonotype was counted ten times or more. Its antigen is still unknown. Study-wide results and caveats: New T cells are recruited in small numbers by each seasonal influenza vaccination, according to the authors' suggestion.

The input for sequencing was PBMCs from blood, taken roughly 45 days after vaccination. The TCR originated in a man in his forties or fifties who received an inactivated influenza vaccine.

This CDR3 is CSAIGRQGISYEQYF. The CDR3 region has the DNA TGCAGTGCTATTGGGCGACAGGGTATCTCCTACGAGCAGTACTTC. The V call is TRBV20-1, the J call TRBJ2-7; 7 bases fit TRBD1. V lost 4 bases to trimming and J lost 0 bases; unmatched junction nucleotides: 9. The CDR3 runs 15 residues. Germline loops: CDR1 DFQATT, CDR2 SNEGSKA (reference sequence).